Sequencing of this T cell receptor (beta chain) was carried out in a study of OX40 agonist ivuxolimab in advanced cancers. Turning to the overall study: Ivuxolimab, which targeted the costimulatory receptor OX40 (CD134), was an agonistic, fully human IgG2 monoclonal antibody. Three dose-escalation patients achieved partial responses, one with hepatocellular carcinoma and two with cutaneous melanoma. Prior anti-PD-1, anti-PD-L1 or anti-CTLA-4 therapy was permitted, and about 40% of dose-escalation patients had received checkpoint inhibitors. The point of sequencing TCRbeta in the periphery was to test whether ivuxolimab changed TCR sequence diversity and drove clonal T-cell expansion. A male proportion of under 85% and a mean age of about 60 years, ranging from about 23 to 79, were recorded for the dose-escalation cohort. Of the roughly 51 patients in dose escalation, some 20 had hepatocellular carcinoma, about 15 had melanoma, 9 had renal cell carcinoma and 9 had head and neck cancer. The paper describes the monotherapy dose-escalation part (N of about 52 patients) of the phase I trial of ivuxolimab. Intravenous ivuxolimab was administered to patients every 2 weeks at six dose levels: 0.01, 0.1, 0.3, 1.5, 3 and 10 mg/kg. Results and caveats for the whole study, not just this receptor: Low levels of normalized T-cell clonal expansion were also seen in some patients who did not respond. Partial responders in the 0.1-3.0 mg/kg groups had among the lowest normalized peripheral clonal expansion, especially among CD8+ T cells. At doses of 0.1 to 3.0 mg/kg, clonal expansion of both CD4+ and CD8+ blood T cells was observed from baseline to week 6. After ivuxolimab, CD8+ T cells had more expanded clones than CD4+ T cells on average. Antigen specificity was not determined for the clonally expanded peripheral T cells.

Genomic DNA was isolated from the sorted cells so that the TCRbeta CDR3 region could be sequenced. TCRbeta CDR3 regions were sequenced using the immunoSEQ Assay. TCRdb's version of the immuneACCESS table is confined to in-frame rearrangements and falls short of the full clone set. An unresolved V gene accounts for under half of the shortfall where checked; the remainder is of unknown origin. Recorded for this sample are roughly 67,000 clones; about 82% of them occurred a single time. Approximately 10% of the sample is in the top ten clones. As concerns this clone: Its antigen is currently not known. Base quality data are lacking; no much larger clone is found one base away.

The trial excluded patients who had a history of autoimmune disease or were on systemic immunosuppression. Peripheral blood for TCR sequencing was collected from all dose cohorts at baseline, on cycle 4 day 1, and on cycle 7 day 1. Samples were obtained from an open-label, multicenter, first-in-human phase I dose-escalation trial of ivuxolimab. Adults with locally advanced or metastatic melanoma, renal cell, hepatocellular, or head and neck squamous cell carcinoma were enrolled in the trial. Before TCR sequencing, CD4+ T cells and CD8+ T cells were sorted from peripheral blood as separate populations. The sequencing used CD4+ or CD8+ T cells sorted from blood, collected in a trial of the OX40 agonist ivuxolimab. This clonotype originated in an adult with an advanced solid tumor such as melanoma, head and neck, liver or kidney cancer.

The CDR3 protein: CASSLVGQGNTIYF. Here is the DNA: TGTGCCAGCAGCTTAGTGGGACAGGGAAACACCATATATTTT. The chain joins TRBV7-9 to TRBJ1-3, with 7 bases aligning to TRBD1. From the cysteine up to the phenylalanine, the CDR3 has a length of 14 residues. Only the CDR3 DNA is retained, 42 bases long and in frame from the first base. For CDR1 and CDR2, the germline V gene (reference sequence) lists SEHNR and FQNEAQ. At the junction V is shortened by 1 base and J by 4 bases; bases outside the gene matches: 1. With all but the CDR3 taken from the reference TRBV7-9 and TRBJ1-3 genes, the full variable domain is: DTGVSQNPRHKITKRGQNVTFRCDPISEHNRLYWYRQTLGQGPEFLTYFQNEAQLEKSRLLSDRFSAERPKGSFSTLEIQRTEQGDSAMYLCASSLVGQGNTIYFGEGSWLTVV.